This T cell receptor beta chain is from a study of response to subunit inactivated influenza vaccine. Notes on the study in general: The study's authors posited that every seasonal influenza vaccination enlists few new T cells.

The germline V gene encodes CDR1 SQVTM and CDR2 ANQGSEA. V lost 4 bases, J lost 4 bases, and 9 bases stayed unmatched. This CDR3 contains 14 residues. A note on this clonotype: Its antigen is unknown.

MiXCR was run by TCRdb on the RT-PCR reads, yielding one entry per CDR3 protein. The repertoire holds about 500,000 distinct CDR3 sequences, with approximately 15% as singletons. The chain has TRBV29-1 and TRBJ2-7; 8 positions agree with TRBD1. The receptor comes from a man between 50 and 75 years old who received an inactivated influenza vaccine. The specimen comprised CD4+ T cells sorted from PBMCs, sampled around 25 months after vaccination. Here the CDR3 reads CSVAGQGGPYEQYF. CDR3 bases: TGCAGCGTTGCTGGACAGGGAGGCCCATACGAGCAGTACTTC.